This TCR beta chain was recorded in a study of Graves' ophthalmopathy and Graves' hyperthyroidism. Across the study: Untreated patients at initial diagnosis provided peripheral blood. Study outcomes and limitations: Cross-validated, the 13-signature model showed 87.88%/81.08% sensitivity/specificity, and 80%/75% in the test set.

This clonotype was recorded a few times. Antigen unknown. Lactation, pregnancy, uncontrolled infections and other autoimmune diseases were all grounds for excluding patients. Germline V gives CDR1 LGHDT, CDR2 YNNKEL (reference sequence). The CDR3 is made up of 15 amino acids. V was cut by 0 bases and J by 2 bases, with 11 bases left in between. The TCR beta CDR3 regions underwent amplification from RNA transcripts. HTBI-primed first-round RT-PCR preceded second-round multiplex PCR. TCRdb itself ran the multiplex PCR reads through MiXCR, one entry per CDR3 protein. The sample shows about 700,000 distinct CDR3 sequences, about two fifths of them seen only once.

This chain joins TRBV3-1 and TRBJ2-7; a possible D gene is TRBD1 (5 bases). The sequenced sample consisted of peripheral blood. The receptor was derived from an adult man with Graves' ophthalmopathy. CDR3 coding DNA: TGTGCCAGCAGCCAAGATTGGGGCAGCCCCTACGAGCAGTACTTC. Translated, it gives CASSQDWGSPYEQYF.